This TCR beta chain was sequenced during a study of cytomegalovirus exposure and HLA in healthy donors. The primer mix had 60 Vbeta and 13 Jbeta primers. Source study methods: Unique TCR beta chains totaled roughly 81 million in a later count, with around 12 million of them shared. Using immunoSEQ multiplex PCR, the repertoire was profiled, and TCRdb retains in-frame clones only, with some absent. The V and J calls and clone size are taken from that table; D and trimming were inferred from the DNA. The table records about 140,000 clones, roughly 78% of them present only once. About this clone itself: Its target is not known.

Study-level findings and limits: Presence/absence analyses assumed roughly uniform sequencing depth across donors, which may not hold. The study carried out a later analysis of TCR beta sequences. It associated 15,000 to 20,000 of them with specific HLA alleles at a false discovery rate of 0.05.

The CDR3 extends over 13 amino acids. V lost 6 bases and J 1 base, leaving 10 bases between the germline ends. From germline, CDR1 is KGHSH and CDR2 LQKENI. The clonotype was recovered from a man aged 25-40 years in good health. Material for sequencing was PBMCs. The chain uses TRBV18 and TRBJ2-7, with a weak D call TRBD2 (6 bases). For the CDR3, the DNA is TGTGCCAGCTCCGCCGGGGGATCCTACGAGCAGTACTTC. Protein sequence: CASSAGGSYEQYF. Full variable domain (remainder filled in from reference TRBV18 and TRBJ2-7): NAGVMQNPRHLVRRRGQEARLRCSPMKGHSHVYWYRQLPEEGLKFMVYLQKENIIDESGMPKERFSAEFPKEGPSILRIQQVVRGDSAAYFCASSAGGSYEQYFGPGTRLTVT.